Shown below are 9 T cell receptor beta chains from a single sample sequenced in a study of blood T cell repertoires in COVID-19. Produced via immunoSEQ multiplex PCR; TCRdb's table is partial and in-frame only. The sample includes 150,000 to 250,000 clones, approximately 84% of them seen just once. Sequencing input: peripheral blood. Receptors were obtained from a human donor with acute or convalescent COVID-19. The donor label of this sample is uncertain.

This clone was seen only once. V gene TRBV15 combines with J gene TRBJ1-2; 8 bases match TRBD1. CDR1 is LNHNV and CDR2 is YYDKDF in the germline V gene (reference sequence). Trimming took 0 bases from V and 5 from J; bases not matched to a gene: 8. This CDR3 region has 16 residues. This CDR3 reads CATSRDQGARGYGYTF. As DNA, the CDR3 is TGTGCCACCAGCAGAGATCAGGGGGCGAGGGGTTATGGCTACACCTTC.

This sequence joins TRBV18 and TRBJ1-4, with TRBD1 matching over 9 bases. V was clipped by 6 bases and J by 2 bases; unmatched bases: 4. Germline CDR1 and CDR2: KGHSH and LQKENI. The CDR3 loop spans 15 amino acids. The CDR3 is CASSPGTGTNEKLFF. The CDR3 nucleotides are TGTGCCAGCTCGCCAGGGACAGGGACTAATGAAAAACTGTTTTTT.

The chain is built from TRBV19 and TRBJ1-5, with TRBD1 matching over 8 bases. Trimming removed 3 bases from V and 2 bases from J; junction bases left unmatched: 6. Germline assignment: CDR1 LNHDA and CDR2 SQIVND (reference sequence). This CDR3 region has 16 residues. The CDR3 DNA sequence: TGTGCCAGTAGTATTCAGACAGGGGCTCGCAATCAGCCCCAGCATTTT. Its protein product is CASSIQTGARNQPQHF.

Written as DNA, the CDR3 is TGCAGCGTTGGGGAGGGGAACTATGGCTACACCTTC. Translating it yields CSVGEGNYGYTF. The chain recombines TRBV29-1 with TRBJ1-2; a weak D match, TRBD1 (5 bases). Germline CDR1 SQVTM, CDR2 ANQGSEA. The CDR3 sequence is 12 residues long. Between the trimmed V and J ends, which lost 4 bases and 2 bases, there was a span of 8 bases.

The sample holds a few counts of this clone. CDR3 coding DNA: TGTGCCAGCAGCTTAGTTCTAGCTTCAGATACGCAGTATTTT. Protein product: CASSLVLASDTQYF. The V gene is TRBV7-2, the J gene TRBJ2-3, with D possibly being TRBD2 (5 bases). Germline V gene lookup returns CDR1 SGHTA and CDR2 FQGNSA. The length of the CDR3 is 14 residues. The V end was cut by 1 base, the J end by 4 bases, with 9 bases between.

V and J are TRBV10-1 and TRBJ2-1; D is perhaps TRBD1 (6 bases). Germline V gene sequence: CDR1 WNHNN, CDR2 SYGVQD (reference sequence). V dropped 0 bases and J dropped 3 bases, with 15 bases sitting between them. CDR3 length equals 17 residues. The DNA of the CDR3 is TGCGCCAGCAGTGAGTCGAGACAGGAGACCCTCTACAATGAGCAGTTCTTC. Translation: CASSESRQETLYNEQFF.

This chain joins TRBV18 and TRBJ1-1; perhaps TRBD1 as D (5 bases). The CDR3 has 14 amino acids. Germline CDR1 reads KGHSH; CDR2 reads LQKENI. The germline V and J ends were trimmed by 6 bases and 0 bases, with 11 bases remaining between them. The DNA of the CDR3 is TGTGCCAGCTCGCGGGACCGCTTGAACACTGAAGCTTTCTTT. It codes for CASSRDRLNTEAFF.

The rearrangement uses TRBV11-1 and TRBJ2-1, with D possibly matching TRBD1 (5 bases). Trimming removed 6 bases at V and 9 bases at J, with 18 bases between. The V gene's germline CDR1 is SGHAT and CDR2 FQDESV (reference sequence). This CDR3 is 14 amino acids long. CDR3 loop: CASSKRQSPGEQFF. The CDR3, as DNA: TGTGCCAGCAGTAAAAGACAGAGCCCGGGTGAGCAGTTCTTC.

The V call is TRBV12-3 or TRBV12-4, the J call TRBJ1-2; no reliable D call. The V gene lost 3 bases and the J gene lost 4 bases, with 9 bases spanning the gap. This CDR3 contains 13 residues. The CDR3 bases are TGTGCCAGCAGTTTTGGGCAGATCTATGGCTACACCTTC. It yields the protein CASSFGQIYGYTF.